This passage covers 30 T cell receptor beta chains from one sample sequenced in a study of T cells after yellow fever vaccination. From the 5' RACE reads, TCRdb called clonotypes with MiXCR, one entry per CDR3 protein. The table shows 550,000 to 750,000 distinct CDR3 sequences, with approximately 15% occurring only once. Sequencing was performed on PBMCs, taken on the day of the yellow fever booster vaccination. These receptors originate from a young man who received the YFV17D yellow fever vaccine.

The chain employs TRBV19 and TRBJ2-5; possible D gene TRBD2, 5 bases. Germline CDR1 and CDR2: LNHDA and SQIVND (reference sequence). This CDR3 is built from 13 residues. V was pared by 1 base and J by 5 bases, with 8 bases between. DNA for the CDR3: TGTGCCAGTAGTATAGCTAGCCTTGAGACCCAGTACTTC. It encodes CASSIASLETQYF. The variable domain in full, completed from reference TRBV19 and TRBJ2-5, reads DGGITQSPKYLFRKEGQNVTLSCEQNLNHDAMYWYRQDPGQGLRLIYYSQIVNDFQKGDIAEGYSVSREKKESFPLTVTSAQKNPTAFYLCASSIASLETQYFGPGTRLLVL.

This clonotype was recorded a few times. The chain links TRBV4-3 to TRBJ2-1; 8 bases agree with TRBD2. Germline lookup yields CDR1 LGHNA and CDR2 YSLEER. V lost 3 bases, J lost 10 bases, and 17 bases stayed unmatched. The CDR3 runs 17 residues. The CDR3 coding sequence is TGCGCCAGCAGCCAGATTGGCCCGGGACTAGGTTCCAAGGAGCAGTTCTTC. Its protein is CASSQIGPGLGSKEQFF.

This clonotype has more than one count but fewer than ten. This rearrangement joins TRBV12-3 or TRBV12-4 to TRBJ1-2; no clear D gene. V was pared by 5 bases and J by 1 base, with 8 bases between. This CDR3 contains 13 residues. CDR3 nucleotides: TGTGCCAGCAGTCAGACACTTAACTATGGCTACACCTTC. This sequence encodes CASSQTLNYGYTF.

CDR3: CASEPRMSNEQFF. In DNA form, the CDR3 reads TGTGCCAGTGAACCCAGAATGAGCAATGAGCAGTTCTTC. This sequence joins TRBV5-5 and TRBJ2-1; no firm D call. Trimming removed 8 bases at V and 6 bases at J, with 15 bases between. The CDR3 is made up of 13 amino acids. CDR1 and CDR2 (germline): SGHKS, YYEKEE (reference sequence).

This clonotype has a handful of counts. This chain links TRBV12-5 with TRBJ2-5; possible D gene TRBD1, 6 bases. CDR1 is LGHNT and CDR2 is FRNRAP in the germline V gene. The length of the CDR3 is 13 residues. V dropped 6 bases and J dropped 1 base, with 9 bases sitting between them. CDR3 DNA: TGTGCTAGTGGGGGACATCTCCAAGAGACCCAGTACTTC. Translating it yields CASGGHLQETQYF.

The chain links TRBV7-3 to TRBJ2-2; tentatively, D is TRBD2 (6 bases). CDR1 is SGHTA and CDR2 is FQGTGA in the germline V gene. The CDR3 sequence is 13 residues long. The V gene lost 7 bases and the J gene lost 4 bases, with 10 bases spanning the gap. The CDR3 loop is CASTLAATGELFF. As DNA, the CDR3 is TGTGCCAGCACACTAGCTGCCACCGGGGAGCTGTTTTTT.

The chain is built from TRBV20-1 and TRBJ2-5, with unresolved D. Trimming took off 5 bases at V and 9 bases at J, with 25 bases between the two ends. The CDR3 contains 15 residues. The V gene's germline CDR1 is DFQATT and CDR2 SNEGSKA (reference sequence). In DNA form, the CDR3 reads TGCAGTGCTCTAAGACGAATAGGGCCTTCGTCGTCCCAGTACTTC. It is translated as CSALRRIGPSSSQYF.

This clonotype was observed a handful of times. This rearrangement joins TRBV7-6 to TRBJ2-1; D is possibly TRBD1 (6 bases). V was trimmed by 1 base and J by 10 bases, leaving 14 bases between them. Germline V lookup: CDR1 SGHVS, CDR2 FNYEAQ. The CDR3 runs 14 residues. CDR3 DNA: TGTGCCAGCAGCTTAGTGGGGACACCGACCGAGCAGTTCTTC. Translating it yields CASSLVGTPTEQFF.

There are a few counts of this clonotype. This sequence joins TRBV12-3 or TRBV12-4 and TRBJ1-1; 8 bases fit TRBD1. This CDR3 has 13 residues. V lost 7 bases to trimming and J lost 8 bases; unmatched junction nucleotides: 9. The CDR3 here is CASTWTGLSEAFF. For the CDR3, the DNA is TGTGCCAGCACCTGGACAGGGTTGAGCGAAGCTTTCTTT.

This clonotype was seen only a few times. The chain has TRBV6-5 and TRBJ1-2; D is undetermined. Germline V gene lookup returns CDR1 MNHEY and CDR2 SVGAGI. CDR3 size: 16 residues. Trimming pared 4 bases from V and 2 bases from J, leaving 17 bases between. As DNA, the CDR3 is TGTGCCAGCAGTTCTGTTTTGGGAGGGTCGAACTATGGCTACACCTTC. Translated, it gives CASSSVLGGSNYGYTF.

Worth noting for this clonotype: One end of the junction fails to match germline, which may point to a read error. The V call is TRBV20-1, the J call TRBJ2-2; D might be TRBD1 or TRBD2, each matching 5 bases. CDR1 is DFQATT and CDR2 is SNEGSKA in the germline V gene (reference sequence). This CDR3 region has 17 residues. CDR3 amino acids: CCARDPTWGGGTGELFF. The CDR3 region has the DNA TGCTGTGCTAGAGACCCAACTTGGGGTGGGGGAACCGGGGAGCTGTTTTTT.

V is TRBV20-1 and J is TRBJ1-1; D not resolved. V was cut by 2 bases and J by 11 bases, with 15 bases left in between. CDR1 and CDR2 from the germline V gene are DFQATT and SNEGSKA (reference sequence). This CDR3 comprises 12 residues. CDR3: CSARIDSYEAFF. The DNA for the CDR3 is TGCAGTGCTAGAATTGACTCCTACGAGGCTTTCTTT.

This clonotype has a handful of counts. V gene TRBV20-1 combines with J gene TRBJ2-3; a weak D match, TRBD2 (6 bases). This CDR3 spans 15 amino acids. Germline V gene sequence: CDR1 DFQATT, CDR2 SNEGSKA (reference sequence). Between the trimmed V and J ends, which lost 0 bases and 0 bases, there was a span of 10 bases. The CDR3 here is CSARDAGSSTDTQYF. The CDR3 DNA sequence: TGCAGTGCTAGAGACGCGGGATCTAGCACAGATACGCAGTATTTT.

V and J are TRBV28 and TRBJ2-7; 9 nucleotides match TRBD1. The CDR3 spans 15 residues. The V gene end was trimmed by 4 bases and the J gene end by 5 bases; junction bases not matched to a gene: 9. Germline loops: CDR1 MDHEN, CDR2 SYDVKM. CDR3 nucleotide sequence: TGTGCCAGCAGTTCTCCCGGGACAGGGAGGGACGAGCAGTACTTC. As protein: CASSSPGTGRDEQYF.

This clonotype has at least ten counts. The CDR3 spells CASSYVEKLFF. Here the CDR3 DNA reads TGTGCCAGCAGTTACGTTGAAAAACTGTTTTTT. The rearrangement uses TRBV6-6 and TRBJ1-4; D unclear. The germline V gene encodes CDR1 MNHNY and CDR2 SVGAGI (reference sequence). V was cut by 2 bases and J by 7 bases, with 2 bases left in between. The CDR3 totals 11 residues.

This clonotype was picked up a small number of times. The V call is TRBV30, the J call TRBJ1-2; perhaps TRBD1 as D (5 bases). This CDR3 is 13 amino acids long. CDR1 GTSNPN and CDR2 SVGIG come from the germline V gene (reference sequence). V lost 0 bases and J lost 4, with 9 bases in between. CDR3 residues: CAWSVGRAYGYTF. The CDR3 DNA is TGTGCCTGGAGTGTGGGCAGGGCCTATGGCTACACCTTC.

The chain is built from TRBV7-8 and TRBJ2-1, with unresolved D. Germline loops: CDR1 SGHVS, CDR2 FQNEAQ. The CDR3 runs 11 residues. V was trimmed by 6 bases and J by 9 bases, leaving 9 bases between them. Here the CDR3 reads CASSIRSEQFF. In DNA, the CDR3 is TGTGCCAGCAGTATCCGGTCTGAGCAGTTCTTC. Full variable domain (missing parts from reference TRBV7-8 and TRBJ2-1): GAGVSQSPRYKVAKRGQDVALRCDPISGHVSLFWYQQALGQGPEFLTYFQNEAQLDKSGLPSDRFFAERPEGSVSTLKIQRTQQEDSAVYLCASSIRSEQFFGPGTRLTVL.

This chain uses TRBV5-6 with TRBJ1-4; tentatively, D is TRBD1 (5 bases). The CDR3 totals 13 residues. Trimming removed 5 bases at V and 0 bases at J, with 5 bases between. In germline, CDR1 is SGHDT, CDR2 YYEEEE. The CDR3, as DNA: TGTGCCAGCAGAGGGGCAACTAATGAAAAACTGTTTTTT. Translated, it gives CASRGATNEKLFF.

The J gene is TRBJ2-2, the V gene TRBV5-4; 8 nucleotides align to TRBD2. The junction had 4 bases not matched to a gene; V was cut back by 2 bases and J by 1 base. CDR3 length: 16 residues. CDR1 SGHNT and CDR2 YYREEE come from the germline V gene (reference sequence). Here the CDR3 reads CASSFGLAKNTGELFF. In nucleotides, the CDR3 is TGTGCCAGCAGCTTCGGACTAGCAAAGAACACCGGGGAGCTGTTTTTT.

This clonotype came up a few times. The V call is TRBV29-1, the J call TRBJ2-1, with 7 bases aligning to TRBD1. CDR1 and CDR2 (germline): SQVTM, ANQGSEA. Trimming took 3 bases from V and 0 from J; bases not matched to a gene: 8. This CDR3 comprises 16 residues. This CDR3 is CSVERRDSGSYNEQFF. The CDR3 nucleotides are TGCAGCGTTGAGCGCCGGGACAGTGGCTCCTACAATGAGCAGTTCTTC.

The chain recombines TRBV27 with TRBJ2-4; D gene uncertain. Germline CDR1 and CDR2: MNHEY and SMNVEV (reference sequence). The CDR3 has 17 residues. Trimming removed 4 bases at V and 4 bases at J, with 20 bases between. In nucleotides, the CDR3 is TGTGCCAGCAGTTCCCTCCCGGTGGAACACGGAAAAAACATTCAGTACTTC. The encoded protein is CASSSLPVEHGKNIQYF.

The CDR3 here is CSVGQLEKLFF. CDR3 in DNA: TGCAGCGTTGGACAGTTGGAAAAACTGTTTTTT. The J gene is TRBJ1-4, the V gene TRBV29-1; a weak D match, TRBD1 (5 bases). Germline V gene data show CDR1 as SQVTM and CDR2 as ANQGSEA. Deletions cut 4 bases from V and 8 bases from J, with 8 bases between. CDR3 size: 11 residues. Filled out from reference TRBV29-1 and TRBJ1-4, the complete variable domain reads SAVISQKPSRDICQRGTSLTIQCQVDSQVTMMFWYRQQPGQSLTLIATANQGSEATYESGFVIDKFPISRPNLTFSTLTVSNMSPEDSSIYLCSVGQLEKLFFGSGTQLSVL.

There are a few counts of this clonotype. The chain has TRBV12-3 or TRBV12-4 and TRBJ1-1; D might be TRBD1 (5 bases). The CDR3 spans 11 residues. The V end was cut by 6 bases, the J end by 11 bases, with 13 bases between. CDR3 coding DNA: TGTGCCAGCAGCCCAGGGACTGGGGCTTTCTTT. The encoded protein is CASSPGTGAFF.

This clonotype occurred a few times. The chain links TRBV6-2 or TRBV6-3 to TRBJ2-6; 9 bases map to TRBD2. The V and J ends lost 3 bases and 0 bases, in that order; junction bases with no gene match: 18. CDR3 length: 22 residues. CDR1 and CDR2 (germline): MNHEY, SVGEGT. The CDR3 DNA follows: TGTGCCAGCAGTTATTACCCACTTTCTAGCGGGGTTTCCCTCTCTGGGGCCAACGTCCTGACTTTC. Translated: CASSYYPLSSGVSLSGANVLTF.

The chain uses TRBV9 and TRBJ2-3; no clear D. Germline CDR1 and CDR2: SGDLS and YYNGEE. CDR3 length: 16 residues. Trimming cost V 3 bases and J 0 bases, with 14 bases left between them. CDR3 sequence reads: CASSDQNTLSTDTQYF. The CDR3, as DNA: TGTGCCAGCAGCGACCAGAATACCCTAAGCACAGATACGCAGTATTTT.

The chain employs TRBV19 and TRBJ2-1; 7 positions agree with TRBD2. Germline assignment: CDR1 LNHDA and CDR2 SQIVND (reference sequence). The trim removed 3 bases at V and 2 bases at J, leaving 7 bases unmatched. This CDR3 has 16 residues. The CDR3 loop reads CASSMVGGEAYNEQFF. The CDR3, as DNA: TGTGCCAGTAGTATGGTGGGAGGGGAGGCCTACAATGAGCAGTTCTTC.

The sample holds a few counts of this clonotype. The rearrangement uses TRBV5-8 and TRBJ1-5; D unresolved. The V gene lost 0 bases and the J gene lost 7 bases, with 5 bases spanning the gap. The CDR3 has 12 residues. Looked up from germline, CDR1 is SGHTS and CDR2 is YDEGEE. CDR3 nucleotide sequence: TGTGCCAGCAGCTTGGGGGAGCAGCCCCAGCATTTT. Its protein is CASSLGEQPQHF.

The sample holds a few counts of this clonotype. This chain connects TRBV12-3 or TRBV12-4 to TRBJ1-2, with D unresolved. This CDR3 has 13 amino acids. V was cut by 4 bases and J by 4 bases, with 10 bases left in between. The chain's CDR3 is CASSSGGIYGYTF. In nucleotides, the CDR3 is TGTGCCAGCAGTTCCGGAGGGATCTATGGCTACACCTTC.

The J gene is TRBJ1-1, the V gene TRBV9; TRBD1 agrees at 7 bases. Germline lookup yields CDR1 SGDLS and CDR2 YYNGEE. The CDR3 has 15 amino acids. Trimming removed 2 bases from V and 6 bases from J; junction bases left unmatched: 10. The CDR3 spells CASSVHGTDSSEAFF. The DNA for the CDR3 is TGTGCCAGCAGCGTCCACGGGACAGACTCGTCTGAAGCTTTCTTT.

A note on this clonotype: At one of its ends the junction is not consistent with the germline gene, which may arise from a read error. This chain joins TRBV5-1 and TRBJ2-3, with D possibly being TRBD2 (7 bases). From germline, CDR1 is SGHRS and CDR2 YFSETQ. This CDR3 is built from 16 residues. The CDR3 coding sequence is TGCGCCAGCTACCCGACGGCGGGGGCCATCACAGATACGCAGAATTTT. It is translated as CASYPTAGAITDTQNF. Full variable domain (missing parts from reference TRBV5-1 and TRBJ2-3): KAGVTQTPRYLIKTRGQQVTLSCSPISGHRSVSWYQQTPGQGLQFLFEYFSETQRNKGNFPGRFSGRQFSNSRSEMNVSTLELGDSALYLCASYPTAGAITDTQNFGPGTRLTVL.